The source of this TCR beta chain is a study of cytomegalovirus exposure and HLA in healthy donors. PCR involved 60 Vbeta and 13 Jbeta primers. Profiling relied on immunoSEQ multiplex PCR, and the TCRdb table lists in-frame clones only, not all of them. Among 94,000 or so clones listed, around three quarters were seen once. The table lists this clone with a few counts. Its antigen is not known. Overall study results and limits: There was a cluster of highly shared sequence variants that was likely a sequencing artifact. The study carried out a later analysis of TCR beta sequences. It associated some 18,000 of them with specific HLA alleles at a false discovery rate of 0.05. As a later analysis revealed, the rate of TCR association differed by HLA locus, with DRB1 most and HLA-C fewest. A further, later analysis showed that HLA-associated TCR beta chains (compared with equally common others) were more clonally expanded.

The CDR3 spans 15 residues. Germline CDR1 SNHLY, CDR2 FYNNEI. Trimming pared 0 bases from V and 4 bases from J, leaving 11 bases between. The specimen was PBMCs. The source of this sequence is a man aged 55 to 69 in good health and CMV-seronegative. The V gene is TRBV2, the J gene TRBJ2-3, with D tentatively TRBD1 (5 bases). The CDR3: CASSEAVRQPDTQYF. DNA for the CDR3: TGTGCCAGCAGTGAAGCGGTTAGACAGCCAGATACGCAGTATTTT.